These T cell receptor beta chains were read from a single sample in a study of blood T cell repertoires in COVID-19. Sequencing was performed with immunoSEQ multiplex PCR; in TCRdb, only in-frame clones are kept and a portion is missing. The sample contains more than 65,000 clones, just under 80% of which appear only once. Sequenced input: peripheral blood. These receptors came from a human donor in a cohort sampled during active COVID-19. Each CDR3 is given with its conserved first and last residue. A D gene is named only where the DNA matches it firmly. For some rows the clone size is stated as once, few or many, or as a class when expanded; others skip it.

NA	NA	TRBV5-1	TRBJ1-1	TGCGCCAGCAGCTCTGTCGGCACTGAAGCTTTCTTT	CASSSVGTEAFF
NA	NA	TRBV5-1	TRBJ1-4	TGCGCCAGCAGCACAGGGACGATTAATGAAAAACTGTTTTTT	CASSTGTINEKLFF
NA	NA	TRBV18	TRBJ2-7	TGTGCCAGCTCACCTTCGCGGAGCGGAGGCGACGAGCAGTACTTC	CASSPSRSGGDEQYF
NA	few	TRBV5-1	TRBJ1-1	TGCGCCAGCAGCGGGGGACAGAACACTGAAGCTTTCTTT	CASSGGQNTEAFF
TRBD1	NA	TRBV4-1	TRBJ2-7	TGCGCCAGCAGCCAGACAGGGCCCCCCTACGAGCAGTACTTC	CASSQTGPPYEQYF
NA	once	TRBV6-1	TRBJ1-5	TGTGCCAGCAGTGAGAGCCAGGGTACAGGTCAGCCCCAGCATTTT	CASSESQGTGQPQHF
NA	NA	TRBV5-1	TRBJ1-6	TGCGCCAGCAGCTTGGCCCTGTCCCAGGGCGGATCACCCCTCCACTTT	CASSLALSQGGSPLHF
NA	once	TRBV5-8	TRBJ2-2	TGTGCCAGCAGCTATACAGACGCCACGAACACCGGGGAGCTGTTTTTT	CASSYTDATNTGELFF
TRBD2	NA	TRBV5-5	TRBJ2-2	TGTGCCAGCAGCATTGATCCGGGAGGCACCGGGGAGCTGTTTTTT	CASSIDPGGTGELFF
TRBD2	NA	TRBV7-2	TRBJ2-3	TGTGCCAGCAGCGCTAGCGGGGAGTCCACAGATACGCAGTATTTT	CASSASGESTDTQYF
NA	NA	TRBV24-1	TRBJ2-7	TGTGCCACCAGTGATCCGGGGGGCAGCTACGAGCAGTACTTC	CATSDPGGSYEQYF